These 21 T cell receptor beta chains were sequenced from one sample in a study of cytomegalovirus exposure and HLA in healthy donors. Assay: immunoSEQ multiplex PCR; the TCRdb copy retains only in-frame clones and omits some. The profile shows 100,000 to 150,000 clones, roughly nine tenths of them singletons. The sequencing sample was made of PBMCs. These TCRs come from a woman aged 18-35 years in good health and CMV-seronegative.

The gene calls are TRBV29-1 and TRBJ2-1; possibly TRBD1 for D (5 bases). Looked up from germline, CDR1 is SQVTM and CDR2 is ANQGSEA. This CDR3 has 15 amino acids. Deletions cut 5 bases from V and 8 bases from J, with 22 bases between. CDR3 sequence reads: CSVCSDIMGLDEQFF. The CDR3 nucleotides read TGCAGCGTTTGCTCCGACATCATGGGGCTAGATGAGCAGTTCTTC.

V and J are TRBV2 and TRBJ1-2; 7 nucleotides align to TRBD1. V shed 7 bases, J shed 4 bases, and the junction held 12 bases outside the gene matches. Germline V gene data show CDR1 as SNHLY and CDR2 as FYNNEI. The CDR3 has 15 residues. In nucleotides, the CDR3 is TGTGCCAGCACCACAACGAGTCAGGGGGGCTATGGCTACACCTTC. Translated: CASTTTSQGGYGYTF.

The chain combines TRBV15 with TRBJ1-4; tentatively, D is TRBD1 (5 bases). Trimming took 0 bases from V and 3 from J, leaving 20 bases between them. The V gene's germline CDR1 is LNHNV and CDR2 YYDKDF (reference sequence). The CDR3 extends over 19 amino acids. The CDR3, as DNA: TGTGCCACCAGCAGAGATTTTCTCGGATTTGGGGCGGCTAATGAAAAACTGTTTTTT. Protein: CATSRDFLGFGAANEKLFF.

The chain uses TRBV7-9 and TRBJ1-4; D remains ambiguous. V lost 2 bases, J lost 0 bases, and 4 bases lay in between. This CDR3 is 14 amino acids long. The germline V gene has CDR1 SEHNR and CDR2 FQNEAQ (reference sequence). The CDR3 protein is CASSLFATNEKLFF. The CDR3, as DNA: TGTGCCAGCAGCTTATTCGCAACTAATGAAAAACTGTTTTTT. Based on the CDR3 plus reference TRBV7-9 and TRBJ1-4, the full variable domain is DTGVSQNPRHKITKRGQNVTFRCDPISEHNRLYWYRQTLGQGPEFLTYFQNEAQLEKSRLLSDRFSAERPKGSFSTLEIQRTEQGDSAMYLCASSLFATNEKLFFGSGTQLSVL.

V usage is TRBV5-1 and J usage is TRBJ1-2, with D perhaps matching TRBD1 (6 bases). Germline values: CDR1 SGHRS, CDR2 YFSETQ. Trimming removed 5 bases at V and 5 bases at J, with 16 bases between. This CDR3 spans 14 amino acids. CDR3 sequence: CASRSGQRIYGYTF. The CDR3 DNA sequence: TGCGCCAGCAGATCCGGACAGAGAATTTATGGCTACACCTTC.

The V call is TRBV30, the J call TRBJ2-4, with 9 positions matching TRBD1. This CDR3 has 19 amino acids. V trimming: 2 bases; J trimming: 7 bases; junction bases outside the gene matches: 21. Germline values: CDR1 GTSNPN, CDR2 SVGIG (reference sequence). DNA of the CDR3: TGTGCCTGGAGTAGTGGGTTGTTTAGTAGGGGACAGGGATGGAACATTCAGTACTTC. This codes for CAWSSGLFSRGQGWNIQYF.

This clone has only a few counts. The chain employs TRBV19 and TRBJ1-2; 9 nucleotides agree with TRBD1. The CDR3 has 15 residues. V trimming: 3 bases; J trimming: 6 bases; junction bases outside the gene matches: 8. Germline V gives CDR1 LNHDA, CDR2 SQIVND (reference sequence). CDR3 region: CASSMNTGGVDGYTF. CDR3 nucleotide sequence: TGTGCCAGTAGTATGAACACAGGGGGCGTCGATGGCTACACCTTC.

The J gene is TRBJ1-5, the V gene TRBV28; D perhaps matches TRBD1 (6 bases). The CDR3 has 15 amino acids. The germline V and J ends were trimmed by 5 bases and 7 bases, with 18 bases remaining between them. Germline V gene data show CDR1 as MDHEN and CDR2 as SYDVKM. CDR3 loop: CASSEQGLLVQPQHF. The CDR3 nucleotides read TGTGCCAGCAGTGAACAGGGATTATTAGTCCAGCCCCAGCATTTT.

This clone was recorded only once. The chain joins TRBV9 to TRBJ1-4; D remains unclear. The germline CDR1 and CDR2 sequences are SGDLS and YYNGEE. Trimming stripped 2 bases from V and 0 bases from J, with 11 bases between. The CDR3 has 16 amino acids. CDR3 nucleotides: TGTGCCAGCAGCGTGCGGGGTTCAGCAACTAATGAAAAACTGTTTTTT. Amino acid sequence: CASSVRGSATNEKLFF. The full variable domain, rest sourced from reference TRBV9 and TRBJ1-4, is DSGVTQTPKHLITATGQRVTLRCSPRSGDLSVYWYQQSLDQGLQFLIQYYNGEERAKGNILERFSAQQFPDLHSELNLSSLELGDSALYFCASSVRGSATNEKLFFGSGTQLSVL.

The V gene is TRBV2, the J gene TRBJ1-5; TRBD1 matches at 8 bases. Germline lookup yields CDR1 SNHLY and CDR2 FYNNEI. J lost 4 bases, V lost 6 bases, and 8 bases had no gene match. The CDR3 contains 15 residues. CDR3 loop: CASRTQTGVNQPQHF. As DNA, the CDR3 is TGTGCCAGCAGAACCCAGACAGGGGTAAATCAGCCCCAGCATTTT.

The CDR3 reads CASSLTGPYGYTF. CDR3 in DNA: TGTGCCAGCAGCTTGACAGGCCCGTATGGCTACACCTTC. The chain is built from TRBV5-6 and TRBJ1-2; D is possibly TRBD1 (5 bases). V lost 1 base and J 5 bases, leaving 9 bases between the germline ends. There are 13 residues in the CDR3. Germline assignment: CDR1 SGHDT and CDR2 YYEEEE.

V gene TRBV30 combines with J gene TRBJ2-1; 9 bases agree with TRBD2. The CDR3 is made up of 14 amino acids. Unmatched junction bases numbered 4, after V lost 0 bases and J lost 7 bases. Germline V gene sequence: CDR1 GTSNPN, CDR2 SVGIG (reference sequence). In nucleotides, the CDR3 is TGTGCCTGGAGTGTACGCGGGGGGGCGAATGAGCAGTTCTTC. Translation gives CAWSVRGGANEQFF.

The count of this clone is one. The V call is TRBV18, the J call TRBJ1-1, with 11 bases identical to TRBD1. The germline V gene encodes CDR1 KGHSH and CDR2 LQKENI. V shed 4 bases and J 7 bases; nucleotides not matched to a gene: 17. The CDR3 has 18 amino acids. CDR3 DNA: TGTGCCAGCTCACGGTGGGCCGGGACAGGGGGGACCGAAAGTGAAGCTTTCTTT. This codes for CASSRWAGTGGTESEAFF.

The J gene is TRBJ1-2, the V gene TRBV28, with 7 nucleotides matching TRBD1. This CDR3 is 14 amino acids long. J gave up 7 bases and V 2 bases, and 7 bases lay outside the gene matches. Germline loops: CDR1 MDHEN, CDR2 SYDVKM. The CDR3, as DNA: TGTGCCAGCAGTTTACGCGGCAGGGGGGCTGGCTACACCTTC. Protein product: CASSLRGRGAGYTF.

The chain joins TRBV15 to TRBJ2-1; TRBD2 aligns across 7 bases. The junction had 12 bases not matched to a gene; V was cut back by 2 bases and J by 5 bases. The CDR3 is 17 amino acids. The germline gives CDR1 LNHNV, CDR2 YYDKDF (reference sequence). The CDR3 bases are TGTGCCACCAGCAGATTCCCCTGGGTCGGGGGGAACAATGAGCAGTTCTTC. Translation: CATSRFPWVGGNNEQFF.

The V gene is TRBV18, the J gene TRBJ1-5, with D possibly matching TRBD1 (5 bases). The length of the CDR3 is 13 residues. The V gene lost 3 bases and the J gene lost 5 bases, with 8 bases spanning the gap. Germline V gene data show CDR1 as KGHSH and CDR2 as LQKENI. CDR3 amino acids: CASSPTDDQPQHF. DNA for the CDR3: TGTGCCAGCTCACCGACAGATGATCAGCCCCAGCATTTT.

The genes are TRBV19 and TRBJ2-3; the match to TRBD2 covers 15 bases. Germline loops: CDR1 LNHDA, CDR2 SQIVND (reference sequence). CDR3 length: 16 residues. The junction had 7 bases not matched to a gene; V was cut back by 6 bases and J by 6 bases. CDR3 in amino acids: CASSLGLAGGGDTQYF. The CDR3, as DNA: TGTGCCAGTAGCCTCGGACTAGCGGGAGGGGGTGATACGCAGTATTTT.

The chain combines TRBV28 with TRBJ2-7, with D perhaps matching TRBD2 (5 bases). V lost 4 bases and J lost 2, with 21 bases in between. CDR3 length: 17 residues. Germline V CDR1 and CDR2: MDHEN, SYDVKM. The CDR3 DNA reads TGTGCCAGCAGTTCCTCTAGCCTCCGTCGGGAACCCTACGAGCAGTACTTC. Encoded protein: CASSSSSLRREPYEQYF.

V and J are TRBV7-8 and TRBJ2-2; D is possibly TRBD2 (6 bases). CDR1 and CDR2 (germline): SGHVS, FQNEAQ. The CDR3 totals 15 residues. V lost 6 bases and J lost 1, with 12 bases in between. The CDR3 DNA is TGTGCCAGCAGGAGGCGGGACTGGAACACCGGGGAGCTGTTTTTT. Translation: CASRRRDWNTGELFF.

V is TRBV5-1 and J is TRBJ2-5; D may be TRBD2 (5 bases). This CDR3 is 14 amino acids long. The germline V and J ends were trimmed by 1 base and 5 bases, with 12 bases remaining between them. From germline, CDR1 is SGHRS and CDR2 YFSETQ. In DNA form, the CDR3 reads TGCGCCAGCAGCTTGATGGGGAGCCGGGAGACCCAGTACTTC. This gives the protein CASSLMGSRETQYF.

The chain couples TRBV7-9 to TRBJ1-2; D unclear. Germline V gives CDR1 SEHNR, CDR2 FQNEAQ (reference sequence). The CDR3 sequence is 13 residues long. V shed 3 bases and J shed 4 bases, with 9 bases lying between them. The CDR3 loop is CASSFAEGYGYTF. The CDR3 DNA reads TGTGCCAGCAGCTTTGCTGAGGGCTATGGCTACACCTTC.